This T cell receptor beta chain was sequenced in a study of CD8+ T cells in alopecia areata listed by TCRdb under 2018. With respect to the entire study: The treated patients, all with moderate-to-severe alopecia areata, were enrolled in an open-label pilot trial of oral tofacitinib given at 5 to 10 mg twice daily. Clonality in the scalp was compared among normal scalp (n=4), patchy alopecia areata scalp (n=8), and alopecia totalis/universalis scalp (n=8). RNA was obtained with the PAXgene miRNA kit for fixed scalp, the miRNeasy kit for PBMCs, and the RNeasy kit for mouse skin. Patients stayed on tofacitinib for 6 to 18 months and then had 6 months of follow-up off drug so that delayed response and recurrence could be assessed. Biopsies were taken from tofacitinib-treated patients at baseline and again at 4 and 24 weeks into treatment, and several of those patients also had a later scalp biopsy. The study used high-throughput TCRbeta sequencing to examine T cell clonal expansion in alopecia areata, in both the C3H/HeJ mouse model and human patients. Human TCRbeta sequencing covered scalp tissue and sorted CD4+ and CD8+ peripheral blood T cells from patchy and totalis/universalis alopecia areata patients and healthy controls. The SALT score, which quantifies the percentage of affected scalp surface area, was used to measure disease severity in treated patients. TCRbeta CDR3 regions were amplified by immunoSEQ multiplex PCR using 35 Vbeta forward and 13 Jbeta reverse primers.

This clone appeared a few times. It lacks a known antigen. No much larger clone exists at a distance of one base, and base qualities are not known. To prepare the library, the immunoSEQ multiplex PCR assay was applied. RNA was extracted from all samples and reverse transcribed into cDNA as template for TCR sequencing. First-strand cDNA was synthesized with SuperScript III using a 2:1 mix of oligo-dT and random hexamers. A synthetic immune receptor repertoire was used to assess amplification bias, and residual bias was removed computationally. In the source study's methods: Raw reads were preprocessed for error removal, and CDR3 was defined according to IMGT conventions as running from the conserved cysteine to phenylalanine. Clonality was computed as 1 minus the Shannon entropy, with the entropy normalized by log2 of the number of productive unique TCRs. Scalp TCRbeta sequences were cross-referenced with sorted blood CD4 and CD8 repertoires so that the CD4 or CD8 identity of scalp clones could be inferred. TCRdb's version of the immuneACCESS table is confined to in-frame rearrangements and falls short of the full clone set. An unresolved V gene accounts for under half of the shortfall where checked; the remainder is of unknown origin. From that table come the V and J calls and clone size; the DNA was used to work out D and trimming. The sample table holds around 190,000 clones, of which more than 50% were seen once. The ten largest clonotypes hold just over 1% of the sample.

The investigation overall reported the following: Scalp TCR repertoire analysis is complicated because resident alphabeta T cells in normal human skin are also sequenced, whereas mouse skin is dominated by gammadelta T cells. Shared TCR sequences between patients were less evident than in mice, which may be partly attributable to HLA diversity in the patient population. Higher clonality and more expanded CD8+ clones were observed in lesional scalp than in normal scalp, particularly in alopecia totalis/universalis, a finding suggestive of antigenic drive. Many expanded lesional clones persisted in scalp and blood during tofacitinib treatment, which may partly explain relapse after stopping treatment. The treated cohort was small, with a single nonresponder, so links between baseline CD8+ expansion and response need larger studies. Scalp clonality and the number of expanded CD8+ clones among the top 100 scalp clones were significantly decreased by tofacitinib.

Reading the label with the study, this specimen's time point is: 20 to 30 weeks on oral tofacitinib. The sample's treatment or condition label, decoded: oral pan-JAK inhibitor, 5-10 mg twice daily. From alopecia areata patients, peripheral blood was collected along with lesional scalp punch biopsies. PBMCs were separated by density centrifugation and stained for CD3, CD4 and CD8, after which CD4+ and CD8+ T cells were sorted on a FACSAria. The CDR3 contains 12 residues, cysteine and phenylalanine counted. Solely the CDR3 DNA is kept, with 36 bases framed from the first base. The germline V gene sets CDR1 to ENHRY and CDR2 to SYGVKD. V is pruned by 11 bases and J by 5 bases, leaving 5 bases of the junction without a gene match.

The material sequenced was CD4+ T cells sorted from blood, taken at week 24, from a patient treated with tofacitinib. The chain joins TRBV10-3 to TRBJ2-1, and 8 junction bases match TRBD2. The receptor comes from a human donor with alopecia areata. This receptor has the CDR3 CAFGLANNEQFF. The DNA sequence is given as TGTGCCTTTGGACTAGCCAACAATGAGCAGTTCTTC.